What follows describes a single T cell receptor beta chain. V was shortened by 1 base and J by 0 bases, with 13 bases between the two germline ends. The CDR3 totals 16 residues. CDR1 is SGHTA and CDR2 is FQGNSA in the germline V gene. Per the authors' pipeline: How many nucleated cells were present was estimated from reference gene primer amplification. TCRdb keeps only in-frame clones here, not all; method: immunoSEQ multiplex PCR. From that table come the V and J calls and clone size; the DNA was used to work out D and trimming. The top ten hold about 13% of the sample, which has over 150,000 clones, 65% to 90% seen once. This entry comes from a study of blood T cell repertoires in COVID-19.

This chain joins TRBV7-2 and TRBJ2-7; D is possibly TRBD1 (5 bases). Material: peripheral blood. This TCR was recovered from a human donor in a cohort sampled during active COVID-19. In nucleotides, the CDR3 is TGTGCCAGCAGCTTAGAAGGGGCGATAACCTCCTACGAGCAGTACTTC. Its translation: CASSLEGAITSYEQYF.